These T cell receptor beta chains were read from a single sample in a study of T cells in Graves' hyperthyroidism and ophthalmopathy. Via MiXCR, TCRdb re-called the multiplex PCR reads, giving one row per CDR3 protein. The profile shows about 180,000 distinct CDR3 sequences, about 15% of them singletons. The sample consisted of blood. Every receptor here comes from a woman aged 45 to 65 with Graves' hyperthyroidism. Both conserved end residues are part of each CDR3. The D gene is left open where the match is weak. Clone size is not always given. Where it is, it says once, few, many or a class for expanded clones.

J: TRBJ2-3
size: few
V: TRBV5-1
D: -
DNA: TGCGCCAGCAGCTTGAGGGGTCCTTACACAGATACGCAGTATTTT
CDR3: CASSLRGPYTDTQYF

J: TRBJ1-6
size: many
V: TRBV25-1
D: -
DNA: TGTGCCAGCAGTGACGATCAGGGGATGAATTCACCCCTCCACTTT
CDR3: CASSDDQGMNSPLHF

J: TRBJ1-2
size: once
V: TRBV19
D: -
DNA: TGTGCCAGTAGCCAGACAGGCGTCCCCTATGGCTACACCTTC
CDR3: CASSQTGVPYGYTF

J: TRBJ2-3
size: few
V: TRBV5-1
D: TRBD1
DNA: TGCGCCAGCAGCAAGGACAGGGCAGCAGATACGCAGTATTTT
CDR3: CASSKDRAADTQYF

J: TRBJ1-5
size: few
V: TRBV28
D: TRBD1
DNA: TGTGCCAGCAGTTTCTACGGACAGGGCCAGCCCCAGCATTTT
CDR3: CASSFYGQGQPQHF

J: TRBJ2-1
size: many
V: TRBV5-6
D: TRBD2
DNA: TGTGCCAGCAGCCTACTAGCGGGGGGGTACTCCTACAATGAGCAGTTCTTC
CDR3: CASSLLAGGYSYNEQFF

J: TRBJ1-1
size: -
V: TRBV4-1
D: TRBD1
DNA: TGCGCCAGCAGCCCAGACCCCACAGGGGCCCCTGAAGCTTTCTTT
CDR3: CASSPDPTGAPEAFF

J: TRBJ2-4
size: medium-sized
V: TRBV6-1
D: -
DNA: TGTGCCAGCAGTGAGAGTCCCGACGGGAAAAACATTCAGTACTTC
CDR3: CASSESPDGKNIQYF

J: TRBJ1-5
size: many
V: TRBV27
D: -
DNA: TGTGCCAGCGCGCCATCGCGGGTGGTACAGGAGAGCAATCAGCCCCAGCATTTT
CDR3: CASAPSRVVQESNQPQHF

J: TRBJ2-3
size: few
V: TRBV5-4
D: TRBD1
DNA: TGTGCCAGCAGCTCGCCCAGGGGGATGACAGATACGCAGTATTTT
CDR3: CASSSPRGMTDTQYF

J: TRBJ1-1
size: many
V: TRBV7-3
D: -
DNA: TGTGCCAGCAGTCTCTCCGCTATGAACACTGAAGCTTTCTTT
CDR3: CASSLSAMNTEAFF

J: TRBJ1-5
size: -
V: TRBV4-1
D: -
DNA: TGCGCCAGCAGCCCGACCTTGGGGGGCACGGCCCAGCATTTT
CDR3: CASSPTLGGTAQHF

J: TRBJ2-1
size: many
V: TRBV28
D: TRBD1
DNA: TGTGCCAGCAGCAGCGACCGGGACAGGGCGTTCAGTGAGCAGTTCTTC
CDR3: CASSSDRDRAFSEQFF

J: TRBJ2-1
size: -
V: TRBV27
D: -
DNA: TGTGCCAGCAGTTTATCGTGGGCCAGGGACAATGAGCAGTTCTTC
CDR3: CASSLSWARDNEQFF

J: TRBJ1-2
size: many
V: TRBV29-1
D: TRBD1
DNA: TGCAGCGTTGAATGGTCACCAGGGGGCGCGAGCTATGGCTACACCTTC
CDR3: CSVEWSPGGASYGYTF

J: TRBJ2-3
size: many
V: TRBV7-3
D: TRBD1
DNA: TGTGCCAGCAGCCCCACGGGACAGGGCACAGATACGCAGTATTTT
CDR3: CASSPTGQGTDTQYF

J: TRBJ1-2
size: -
V: TRBV7-9
D: -
DNA: TGTGCCAGCAGCTTAAGTGGGGGATTGGCTGCAGGCTACACCTTC
CDR3: CASSLSGGLAAGYTF

J: TRBJ2-1
size: -
V: TRBV7-8
D: TRBD2
DNA: TGTGCCAGCAGCTCCAACCGACTAGCGGGAGCCTACAATGAGCAGTTCTTC
CDR3: CASSSNRLAGAYNEQFF

J: TRBJ1-2
size: many
V: TRBV7-2
D: -
DNA: TGTGCCAGCAGCTTTAGGACAGCTAACTATGGCTACACCTTC
CDR3: CASSFRTANYGYTF

J: TRBJ2-1
size: few
V: TRBV20-1
D: -
DNA: TGCAATGCACCAAGCGGAATCGGGCTCGTGGGTGAGCAGTTCTTC
CDR3: CNAPSGIGLVGEQFF

J: TRBJ2-7
size: many
V: TRBV27
D: -
DNA: TGTGCCAGCAGATATAAAGGAGGGGCCGAGCAGTACTTC
CDR3: CASRYKGGAEQYF

J: TRBJ1-5
size: many
V: TRBV12-3/TRBV12-4
D: -
DNA: TGTGCCAGCAGTTCGGGGGCGCGGGTGGCCAATCAGCCCCAGCATTTT
CDR3: CASSSGARVANQPQHF

J: TRBJ2-1
size: many
V: TRBV2
D: -
DNA: TGTGCCAGCAGTTACGGGACTTTGTCCTACAATGAGCAGTTCTTC
CDR3: CASSYGTLSYNEQFF

J: TRBJ2-7
size: once
V: TRBV4-2
D: -
DNA: TGTGCCAGCAGCCAATACACAGTAGCCGGGACAAATTACGAGCAGTACTTC
CDR3: CASSQYTVAGTNYEQYF

J: TRBJ1-4
size: many
V: TRBV7-2
D: -
DNA: TGTGCCAGCAGCTTAGCGGGGTTGAATGAAAAACTGTTTTTT
CDR3: CASSLAGLNEKLFF

J: TRBJ2-3
size: few
V: TRBV24-1
D: -
DNA: TGTGCCACCAGTGGTGTTCGGGGAGCAGATACGCAGTATTTT
CDR3: CATSGVRGADTQYF

J: TRBJ1-1
size: many
V: TRBV5-1
D: TRBD1
DNA: TGCGCCAGCAGCCCGCTCCCGCAGACAGGGACGAACACTGAAGCTTTCTTT
CDR3: CASSPLPQTGTNTEAFF

J: TRBJ2-1
size: many
V: TRBV7-9
D: -
DNA: TGTGCCAGCAGCTTTACAGCGGGCGATAATGAGCAGTTCTTC
CDR3: CASSFTAGDNEQFF

J: TRBJ2-7
size: -
V: TRBV9
D: TRBD1
DNA: TGTGCCAGCAGCCTCGGGACAGGCAACTACGAGCAGTACTTC
CDR3: CASSLGTGNYEQYF

J: TRBJ2-2
size: -
V: TRBV7-2
D: TRBD2
DNA: TGTGCCAGCAGCCGGACTAGCGGCGGGGAGCTGTTTTTT
CDR3: CASSRTSGGELFF

J: TRBJ1-3
size: many
V: TRBV15
D: -
DNA: TGTGCCACCAGCAGAGGACCCGCTCGTGGTGGAAACACCATATATTTT
CDR3: CATSRGPARGGNTIYF

J: TRBJ1-3
size: -
V: TRBV27
D: -
DNA: TGTGCCAGCAGTTCCAACACGGGAAACACCATATATTTT
CDR3: CASSSNTGNTIYF

J: TRBJ2-7
size: many
V: TRBV29-1
D: -
DNA: TGCAGCGTTGACGGCGGGGATCTCTACGAGCAGTACTTC
CDR3: CSVDGGDLYEQYF

J: TRBJ1-1
size: few
V: TRBV7-2
D: TRBD1
DNA: TGTGCCAGCAGCAACGACAGGGAAACTGAAGCTTTCTTT
CDR3: CASSNDRETEAFF

J: TRBJ1-2
size: few
V: TRBV6-1
D: TRBD1
DNA: TGTGCCAGCAGTGATACGGGACAGGTCTATGGCTACACCTTC
CDR3: CASSDTGQVYGYTF

J: TRBJ1-1
size: few
V: TRBV14
D: -
DNA: TGTGCCAGCAGCCAAGATATGCCTTCTCAAGCTTTCTTT
CDR3: CASSQDMPSQAFF